This T cell receptor beta chain was sequenced during a study of cytomegalovirus exposure and HLA in healthy donors. Study-wide background: The study placed 70% to 90% of its 398 genotyped donors in the Caucasian-associated ancestry cluster.

The germline CDR1 and CDR2 sequences are SGHTS and YDEGEE. The V end lost 1 base, the J end lost 4 bases, and 9 bases lay between the germline ends. The CDR3 is 14 residues long. The PCR ran on 60 Vbeta and 13 Jbeta primers. Per the original data handling: Roughly 12 million shared chains were among around 80 million unique TCR beta chains counted in a later analysis. Clones were read by immunoSEQ multiplex PCR, and TCRdb kept only the in-frame ones, dropping some. V and J calls plus clone size are reproduced from that table; the DNA served to infer D and trimming. Among 150,000 to 200,000 clones listed, 80% to 90% were seen once.

What was sequenced was PBMCs. The TCR comes from a man aged 18 to 30 in good health and CMV-seropositive. This chain links TRBV5-8 with TRBJ2-1, with a tentative D call TRBD2 (6 bases). The CDR3 bases are TGTGCCAGCAGCTTGTCGGGGAGGTACAATGAGCAGTTCTTC. As protein: CASSLSGRYNEQFF.